The sequence of this T cell receptor beta chain was determined in a study of spatial heterogeneity in lung cancer. Study-wide context: More beta-chain than alpha-chain sequences were consistently detected.

Sample time point: sample taken at primary tumor resection. Whole RNA was taken from tumor, nontumor lung or frozen PBMC; it was then sequenced unsorted. CDR1 SSHAT and CDR2 FNYEAQ come from the germline V gene (reference sequence). The CDR3 length is 14 residues. TCRdb used MiXCR to reprocess the 5' RACE reads, holding one entry per CDR3 protein. Of about 60,000 distinct CDR3 sequences detected, around 8.2% appear once; the ten largest clones hold less than 15%. Details on this clonotype: The junction departs from germline at one end; a sequencing error may be responsible.

The receptor comes from a female donor with early-stage non-small cell lung cancer. V gene TRBV7-7 combines with J gene TRBJ2-1, with D maybe TRBD2 (6 bases). The sample in question was PBMCs, obtained at surgery. DNA for the CDR3: TGTGCTAGCAGCGCCGGGGGACCCTACAATGAGCAGTTCTTC. It encodes CASSAGGPYNEQFF.